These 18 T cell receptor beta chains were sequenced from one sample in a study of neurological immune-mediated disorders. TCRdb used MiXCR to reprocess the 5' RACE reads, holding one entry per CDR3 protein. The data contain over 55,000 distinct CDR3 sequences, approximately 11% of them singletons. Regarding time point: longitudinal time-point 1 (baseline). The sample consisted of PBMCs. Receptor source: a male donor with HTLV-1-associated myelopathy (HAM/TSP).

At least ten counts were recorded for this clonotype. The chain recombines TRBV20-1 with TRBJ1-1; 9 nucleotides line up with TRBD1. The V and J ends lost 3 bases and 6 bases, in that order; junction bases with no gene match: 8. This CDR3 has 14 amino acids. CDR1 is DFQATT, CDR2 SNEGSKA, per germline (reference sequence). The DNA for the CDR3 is TGCAGTGCTAGGCCCATACAGGGGGCTTCTGAAGCTTTCTTT. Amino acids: CSARPIQGASEAFF.

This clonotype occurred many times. The CDR3 reads CSAPDRGLNEQFF. Here the CDR3 DNA reads TGCAGTGCTCCCGACAGGGGGCTTAATGAGCAGTTCTTC. The rearrangement joins TRBV20-1 to TRBJ2-1; 10 bases agree with TRBD1. This CDR3 is built from 13 residues. Germline assignment: CDR1 DFQATT and CDR2 SNEGSKA (reference sequence). Trimming cost V 5 bases and J 7 bases; bases outside gene matches: 5.

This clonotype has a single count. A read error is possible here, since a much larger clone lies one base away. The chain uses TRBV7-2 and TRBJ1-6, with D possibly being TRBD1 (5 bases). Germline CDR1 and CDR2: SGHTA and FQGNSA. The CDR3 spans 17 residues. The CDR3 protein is CASILVGTQPGNSPLHF. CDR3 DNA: TGTGCCAGCATCTTAGTAGGGACCCAACCGGGGAATTCACCCCTCCACTTT.

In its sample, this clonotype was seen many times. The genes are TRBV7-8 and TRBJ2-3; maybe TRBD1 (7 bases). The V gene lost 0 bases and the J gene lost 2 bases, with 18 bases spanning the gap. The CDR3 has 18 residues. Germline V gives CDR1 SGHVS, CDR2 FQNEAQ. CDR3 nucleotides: TGTGCCAGCAGCTTAGCCAGGGGGGCCCCCGCCCTCACAGATACGCAGTATTTT. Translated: CASSLARGAPALTDTQYF.

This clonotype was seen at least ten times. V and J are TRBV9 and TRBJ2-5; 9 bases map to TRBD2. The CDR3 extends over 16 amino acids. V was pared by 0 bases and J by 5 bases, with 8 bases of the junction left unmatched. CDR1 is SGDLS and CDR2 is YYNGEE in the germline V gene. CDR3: CASSVAGAGGVETQYF. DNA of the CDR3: TGTGCCAGCAGCGTAGCTGGAGCGGGGGGAGTGGAGACCCAGTACTTC.

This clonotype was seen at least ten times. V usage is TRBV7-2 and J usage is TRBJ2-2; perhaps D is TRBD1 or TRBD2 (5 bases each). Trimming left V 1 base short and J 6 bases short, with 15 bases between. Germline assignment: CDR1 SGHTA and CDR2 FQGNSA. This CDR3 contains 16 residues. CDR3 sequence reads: CASSLVLGVRAGELFF. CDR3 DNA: TGTGCCAGCAGCTTAGTTTTGGGGGTGAGGGCCGGGGAGCTGTTTTTT.

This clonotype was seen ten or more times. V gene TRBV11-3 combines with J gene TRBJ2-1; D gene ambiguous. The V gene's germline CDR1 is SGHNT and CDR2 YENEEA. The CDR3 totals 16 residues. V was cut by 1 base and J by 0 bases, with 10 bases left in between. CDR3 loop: CASSLVGRVSYNEQFF. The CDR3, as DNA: TGTGCCAGCAGCTTAGTTGGTCGGGTCTCCTACAATGAGCAGTTCTTC.

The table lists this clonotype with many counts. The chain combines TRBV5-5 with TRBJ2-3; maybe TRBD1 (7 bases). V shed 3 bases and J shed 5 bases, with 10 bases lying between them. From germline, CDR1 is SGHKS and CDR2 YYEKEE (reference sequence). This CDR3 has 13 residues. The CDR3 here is CASSYQGGDTQYF. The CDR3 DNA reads TGTGCCAGCAGCTATCAGGGGGGAGATACGCAGTATTTT.

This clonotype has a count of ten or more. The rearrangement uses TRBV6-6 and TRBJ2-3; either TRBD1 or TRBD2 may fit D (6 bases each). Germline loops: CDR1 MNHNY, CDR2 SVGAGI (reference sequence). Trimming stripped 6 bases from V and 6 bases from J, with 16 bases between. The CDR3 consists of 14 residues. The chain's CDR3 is CASRVLGGMDTQYF. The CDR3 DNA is TGTGCCAGCAGGGTTCTAGGGGGGATGGATACGCAGTATTTT.

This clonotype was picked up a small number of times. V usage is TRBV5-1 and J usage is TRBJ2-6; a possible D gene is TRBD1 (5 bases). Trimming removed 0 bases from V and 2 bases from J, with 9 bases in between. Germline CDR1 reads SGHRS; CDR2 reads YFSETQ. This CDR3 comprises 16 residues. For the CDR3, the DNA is TGCGCCAGCAGCTTGGCCCTAGGGGCTGGGGCCAACGTCCTGACTTTC. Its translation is CASSLALGAGANVLTF.

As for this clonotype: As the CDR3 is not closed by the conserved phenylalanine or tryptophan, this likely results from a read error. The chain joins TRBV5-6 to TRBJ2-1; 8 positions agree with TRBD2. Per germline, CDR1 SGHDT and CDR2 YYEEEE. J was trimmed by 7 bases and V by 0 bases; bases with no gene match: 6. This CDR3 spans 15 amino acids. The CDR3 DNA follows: TGTGCCAGCAGCTTGGGGGGACTAGACGAAAATGAGCAGTTCCTT. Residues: CASSLGGLDENEQFL.

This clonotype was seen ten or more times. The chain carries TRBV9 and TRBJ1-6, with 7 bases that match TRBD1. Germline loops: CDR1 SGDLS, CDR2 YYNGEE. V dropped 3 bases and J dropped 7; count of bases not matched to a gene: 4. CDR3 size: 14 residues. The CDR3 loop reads CASSEQGWNSPLHF. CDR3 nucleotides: TGTGCCAGCAGCGAACAGGGGTGGAATTCACCCCTCCACTTT.

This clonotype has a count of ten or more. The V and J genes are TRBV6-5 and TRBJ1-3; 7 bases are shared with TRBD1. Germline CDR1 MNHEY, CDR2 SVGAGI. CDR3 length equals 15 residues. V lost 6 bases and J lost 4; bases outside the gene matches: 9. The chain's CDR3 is CASRDGGGQGNTIYF. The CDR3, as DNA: TGTGCCAGCAGAGATGGAGGGGGCCAGGGAAACACCATATATTTT.

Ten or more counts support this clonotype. The CDR3 loop reads CASSLVGGGNSPLHF. CDR3 in DNA: TGTGCCAGCAGTTTAGTTGGAGGGGGGAATTCACCCCTCCACTTT. The chain has TRBV12-3 or TRBV12-4 and TRBJ1-6; D may be TRBD1 (6 bases). Trimming removed 1 base from V and 7 bases from J, with 11 bases in between. The CDR3 sequence is 15 residues long.

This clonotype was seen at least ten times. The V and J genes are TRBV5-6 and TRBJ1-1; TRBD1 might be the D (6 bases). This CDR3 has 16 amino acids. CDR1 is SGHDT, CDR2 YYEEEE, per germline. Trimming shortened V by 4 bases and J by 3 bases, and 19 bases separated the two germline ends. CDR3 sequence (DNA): TGTGCCAGCAGCCTATCCGGACAGTTGGGAGACACTGAAGCTTTCTTT. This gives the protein CASSLSGQLGDTEAFF.

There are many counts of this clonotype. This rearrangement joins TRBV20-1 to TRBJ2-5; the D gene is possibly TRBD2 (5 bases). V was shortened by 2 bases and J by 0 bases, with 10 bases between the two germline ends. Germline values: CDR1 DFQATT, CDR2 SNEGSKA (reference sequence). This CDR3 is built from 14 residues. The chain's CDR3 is CSARPSGYQETQYF. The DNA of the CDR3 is TGCAGTGCTAGACCGAGCGGCTACCAAGAGACCCAGTACTTC.

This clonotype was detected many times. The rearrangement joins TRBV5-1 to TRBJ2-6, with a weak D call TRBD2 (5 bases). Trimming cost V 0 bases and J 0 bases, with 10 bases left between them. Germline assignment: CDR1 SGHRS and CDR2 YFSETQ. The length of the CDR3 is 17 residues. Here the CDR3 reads CASSLGYLASGANVLTF. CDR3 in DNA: TGCGCCAGCAGCTTGGGGTACCTAGCCTCTGGGGCCAACGTCCTGACTTTC.

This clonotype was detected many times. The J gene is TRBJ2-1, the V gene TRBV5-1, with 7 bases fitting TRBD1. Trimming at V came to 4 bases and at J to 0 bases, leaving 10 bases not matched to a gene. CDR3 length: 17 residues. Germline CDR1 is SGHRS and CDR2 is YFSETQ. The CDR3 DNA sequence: TGCGCCAGCAGCCCACCGGGACAGTCAAACTCCTACAATGAGCAGTTCTTC. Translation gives CASSPPGQSNSYNEQFF.